A selection of T cell receptor beta chains follows, all from one sample in a study of shared clonotypes between healthy human individuals. Generated by immunoSEQ multiplex PCR, the TCRdb table keeps only in-frame clones and is missing some. This sample carries about 650,000 clones, 95% to 96% of them seen once, and the ten largest clones take 0.11%. Sequencing used naive CD8+ T cells sorted from blood. The receptors shown here come from a woman in her 30s in good health. Each CDR3 is given with its conserved first and last residue. Each record gives: J gene, V gene, clone size, D gene, CDR3 DNA, CDR3 protein. The D gene is left open where the match is weak. A row's size may be missing; if present it is once, few, many or a size class.

J: TRBJ2-7; V: TRBV13; size: -; D: TRBD2; DNA: TGTGCCAGCAGCTTAGGGACTAGCGGGGTCTCCTACGAGCAGTACTTC; CDR3: CASSLGTSGVSYEQYF
J: TRBJ2-5; V: TRBV15; size: once; D: -; DNA: TGTGCCACCAGCAGAGGGGCATATCAAGAGACCCAGTACTTC; CDR3: CATSRGAYQETQYF
J: TRBJ2-2; V: TRBV7-9; size: -; D: TRBD2; DNA: TGTGCCAGCAGCTTAGTAGCGGGGAACACCGGGGAGCTGTTTTTT; CDR3: CASSLVAGNTGELFF
J: TRBJ1-1; V: TRBV6-5; size: -; D: -; DNA: TGTGCCAGCAGTTACTCGGTGCAGGGTGCCGGCACTGAAGCTTTCTTT; CDR3: CASSYSVQGAGTEAFF
J: TRBJ1-1; V: TRBV27; size: -; D: -; DNA: TGTGCCAGCAGTTTACCGGGGAACACTGAAGCTTTCTTT; CDR3: CASSLPGNTEAFF
J: TRBJ2-7; V: TRBV13; size: -; D: -; DNA: TGTGCCAGCAGCGTGGGACTCCGCTACGAGCAGTACTTC; CDR3: CASSVGLRYEQYF
J: TRBJ2-2; V: TRBV11-3; size: -; D: TRBD2; DNA: TGTGCCAGCAGCTTCGAAGCGGGATTAAACACCGGGGAGCTGTTTTTT; CDR3: CASSFEAGLNTGELFF
J: TRBJ2-7; V: TRBV27; size: -; D: TRBD1; DNA: TGTGCCAGCAGTATTTCGGACAGGGAAGACTACGAGCAGTACTTC; CDR3: CASSISDREDYEQYF
J: TRBJ2-5; V: TRBV28; size: once; D: -; DNA: TGTGCCAGCAGTTTTAAGTGGACGGGGGAGACCCAGTACTTC; CDR3: CASSFKWTGETQYF
J: TRBJ2-5; V: TRBV5-6; size: -; D: -; DNA: TGTGCCAGCAGCATCGAAGAGACCCAGTACTTC; CDR3: CASSIEETQYF
J: TRBJ2-1; V: TRBV11-2; size: -; D: TRBD2; DNA: TGTGCCAGCAGCGTCGGGACTAGCGGGCTCCTAGATGAGCAGTTCTTC; CDR3: CASSVGTSGLLDEQFF
J: TRBJ1-5; V: TRBV6-1; size: -; D: TRBD1; DNA: TGTGCCAGCAGTGAGAGGGGAGGGGGCTTATATAGCAATCAGCCCCAGCATTTT; CDR3: CASSERGGGLYSNQPQHF
J: TRBJ1-2; V: TRBV16; size: -; D: -; DNA: TGTGCCAGCAGCCAAATAGGGCCCGGCTACACCTTC; CDR3: CASSQIGPGYTF
J: TRBJ2-7; V: TRBV7-9; size: -; D: TRBD1; DNA: TGTGCCACCGAGGGACAGTCCTACGAGCAGTACTTC; CDR3: CATEGQSYEQYF
J: TRBJ2-1; V: TRBV28; size: once; D: -; DNA: TGTGCCAGCAGTTTATATCGGGAGACCTACAATGAGCAGTTCTTC; CDR3: CASSLYRETYNEQFF
J: TRBJ2-1; V: TRBV18; size: -; D: TRBD1; DNA: TGTGCCAGCTCACCGAAGAAGGTGGGGACAGGGGTCTACAATGAGCAGTTCTTC; CDR3: CASSPKKVGTGVYNEQFF
J: TRBJ1-1; V: TRBV7-9; size: -; D: -; DNA: TGTGCCAGCAGCTTAAAATTCGGAGACATGAACACTGAAGCTTTCTTT; CDR3: CASSLKFGDMNTEAFF
J: TRBJ1-5; V: TRBV6-6; size: -; D: -; DNA: TGTGCCAGCAGTTACGAGAACAATCAGCCCCAGCATTTT; CDR3: CASSYENNQPQHF
J: TRBJ2-1; V: TRBV7-9; size: -; D: TRBD2; DNA: TGTGCCAGCAGCTCCCTAGCGGGAGACTATAATTTATACAATGAGCAGTTCTTC; CDR3: CASSSLAGDYNLYNEQFF
J: TRBJ2-1; V: TRBV27; size: -; D: TRBD1; DNA: TGTGCCAGCAGTTTACTCTGGCCAGGGGGTGAGCAGTTCTTC; CDR3: CASSLLWPGGEQFF
J: TRBJ2-3; V: TRBV25-1; size: -; D: -; DNA: TGTGCCAGCAGGCCAAGTGAATTCGGGACCGCAGATACGCAGTATTTT; CDR3: CASRPSEFGTADTQYF
J: TRBJ2-1; V: TRBV7-8; size: -; D: -; DNA: TGTGCCAGCAGCTTAGAGGGGCGGGGCTACAATGAGCAGTTCTTC; CDR3: CASSLEGRGYNEQFF
J: TRBJ1-3; V: TRBV19; size: -; D: -; DNA: TGTGCCAGTAGTATAATGGCCATCTCTGGAAACACCATATATTTT; CDR3: CASSIMAISGNTIYF
J: TRBJ2-1; V: TRBV7-8; size: -; D: TRBD2; DNA: TGTGCCAGCAGCCGAAAGCGGGAGGGCCGCAATGAGCAGTTCTTC; CDR3: CASSRKREGRNEQFF